This entry features one TCR beta chain sequence. The germline CDR1 and CDR2 sequences are SNHLY and FYNNEI. The CDR3 sequence is 13 residues long. Trimming removed 6 bases at V and 9 bases at J, with 12 bases between. The sample is drawn from a study of blood T cell repertoires in COVID-19. Study-level information: T cells, B-cell-depleted T cells, or PBMCs supplied cDNA or gDNA.

Measured with immunoSEQ multiplex PCR; TCRdb has only the in-frame clones, and not every one. The sample yields 380,000 or so clones, around nine tenths seen once. This chain links TRBV2 with TRBJ1-6, with D maybe TRBD1 (5 bases). This sequence originates from a woman younger than 45 with acute COVID-19. Material: PBMCs or T cells enriched from blood (not recorded which). CDR3 nucleotides: TGTGCCAGCAGGGCGGGGGAAGGTTCACCCCTCCACTTT. It is translated as CASRAGEGSPLHF.